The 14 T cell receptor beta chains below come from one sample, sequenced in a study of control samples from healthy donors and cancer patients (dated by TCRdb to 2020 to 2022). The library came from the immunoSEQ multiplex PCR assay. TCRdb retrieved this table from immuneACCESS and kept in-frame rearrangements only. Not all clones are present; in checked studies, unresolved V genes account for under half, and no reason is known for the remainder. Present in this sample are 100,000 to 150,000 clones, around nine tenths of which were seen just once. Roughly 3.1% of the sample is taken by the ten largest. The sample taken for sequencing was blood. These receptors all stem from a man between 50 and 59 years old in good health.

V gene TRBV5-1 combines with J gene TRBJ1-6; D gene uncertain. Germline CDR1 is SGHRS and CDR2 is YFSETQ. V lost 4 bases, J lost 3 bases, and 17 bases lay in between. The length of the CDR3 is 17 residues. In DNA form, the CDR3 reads TGCGCCAGCAGCCCGGGTGGCGACAAATACTATAATTCACCCCTCCACTTT. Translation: CASSPGGDKYYNSPLHF.

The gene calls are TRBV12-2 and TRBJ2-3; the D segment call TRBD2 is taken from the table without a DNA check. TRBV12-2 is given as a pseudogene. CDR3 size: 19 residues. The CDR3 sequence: CASRLSSLGTDLYTDTQYF. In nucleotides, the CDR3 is TGTGCAAGTCGCTTAAGTAGCCTAGGTACCGACCTTTACACAGATACGCAGTATTTT.

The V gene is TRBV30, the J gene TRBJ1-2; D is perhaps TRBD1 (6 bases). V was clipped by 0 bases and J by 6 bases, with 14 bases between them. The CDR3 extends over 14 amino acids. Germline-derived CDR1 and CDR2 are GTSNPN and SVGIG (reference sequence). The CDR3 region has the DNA TGTGCCTGGAGTGTAGGATTACAGGGTAATGGCTACACCTTC. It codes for CAWSVGLQGNGYTF.

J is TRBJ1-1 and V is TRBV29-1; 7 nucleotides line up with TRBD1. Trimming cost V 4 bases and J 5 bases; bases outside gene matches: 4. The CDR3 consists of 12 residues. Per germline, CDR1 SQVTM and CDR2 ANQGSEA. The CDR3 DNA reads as TGCAGCGTTGGGGACAGAAGGACTGAAGCTTTCTTT. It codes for CSVGDRRTEAFF.

In DNA form, the CDR3 reads TGTGCCAGTTCCGGGACAGAGGCCTACGAGCAGTACTTC. This gives the protein CASSGTEAYEQYF. This chain joins TRBV2 and TRBJ2-7; TRBD1 aligns across 7 bases. Germline CDR1 reads SNHLY; CDR2 reads FYNNEI. The CDR3 is made up of 13 amino acids. The V gene end was trimmed by 9 bases and the J gene end by 2 bases; junction bases not matched to a gene: 7.

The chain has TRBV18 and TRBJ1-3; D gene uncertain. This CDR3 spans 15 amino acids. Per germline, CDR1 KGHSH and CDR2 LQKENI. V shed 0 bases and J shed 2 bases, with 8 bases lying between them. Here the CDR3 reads CASSPPTTPGNTIYF. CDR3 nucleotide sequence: TGTGCCAGCTCACCACCAACAACTCCTGGAAACACCATATATTTT.

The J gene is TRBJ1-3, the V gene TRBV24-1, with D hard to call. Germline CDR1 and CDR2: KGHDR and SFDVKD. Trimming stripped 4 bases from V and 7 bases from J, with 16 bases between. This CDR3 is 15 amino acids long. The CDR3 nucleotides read TGTGCCACCAGTGACGGACCCTCCCTGGGTAACACCATATATTTT. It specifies CATSDGPSLGNTIYF.

The CDR3 here is CASSTGGGHRSTQYF. In DNA form, the CDR3 reads TGTGCCAGCAGCACTGGGGGGGGCCATCGAAGTACGCAGTATTTT. V gene TRBV7-2 combines with J gene TRBJ2-3, with D possibly being TRBD2 (7 bases). The CDR3 sequence is 15 residues long. Trimming took off 5 bases at V and 8 bases at J, with 20 bases between the two ends. Per the germline V gene, CDR1 is SGHTA and CDR2 is FQGNSA.

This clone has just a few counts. The CDR3: CASSRSGLLTGELFF. The CDR3 DNA reads TGCGCCAGCAGCCGATCGGGACTACTTACCGGGGAGCTGTTTTTT. The chain combines TRBV4-1 with TRBJ2-2; TRBD2 matches at 7 bases. The CDR3 consists of 15 residues. Trimming took 4 bases from V and 5 from J; bases not matched to a gene: 7. The germline gives CDR1 MGHRA, CDR2 YSYEKL.

The CDR3 sequence is CASSLRQIYEQYF. Here the CDR3 DNA reads TGTGCCAGCAGCTTAAGACAGATCTACGAGCAGTACTTC. The V gene is TRBV21-1, the J gene TRBJ2-7; no check of the table's D call, TRBD1, against the DNA was made. TRBV21-1 is reported as a pseudogene. This CDR3 is built from 13 residues.

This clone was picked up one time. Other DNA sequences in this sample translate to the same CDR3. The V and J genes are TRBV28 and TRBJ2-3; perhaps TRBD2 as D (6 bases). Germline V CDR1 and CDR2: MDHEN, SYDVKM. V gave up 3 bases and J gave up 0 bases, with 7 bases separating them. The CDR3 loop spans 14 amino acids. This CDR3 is CASSLGTSTDTQYF. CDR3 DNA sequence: TGTGCCAGCAGTTTGGGGACTAGCACAGATACGCAGTATTTT.

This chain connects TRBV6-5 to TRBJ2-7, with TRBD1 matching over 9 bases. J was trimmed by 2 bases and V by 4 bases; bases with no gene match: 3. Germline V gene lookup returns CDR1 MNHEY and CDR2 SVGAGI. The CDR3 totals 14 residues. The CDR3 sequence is CASSSTGGPYEQYF. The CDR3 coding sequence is TGTGCCAGCAGTTCAACAGGGGGCCCCTACGAGCAGTACTTC.

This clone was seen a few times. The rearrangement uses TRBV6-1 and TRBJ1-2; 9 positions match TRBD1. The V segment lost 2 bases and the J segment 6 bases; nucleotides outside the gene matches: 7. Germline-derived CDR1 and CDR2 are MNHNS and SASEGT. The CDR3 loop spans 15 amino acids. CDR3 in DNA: TGTGCCAGCAGTGAACGGTCGGGACAGGGTGATGGCTACACCTTC. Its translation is CASSERSGQGDGYTF.

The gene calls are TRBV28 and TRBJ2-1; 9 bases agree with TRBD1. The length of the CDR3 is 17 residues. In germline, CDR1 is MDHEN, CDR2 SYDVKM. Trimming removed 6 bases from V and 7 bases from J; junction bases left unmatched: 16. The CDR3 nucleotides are TGTGCCAGCAGCCTTAGGGGGAATTGGGACAGGGATAATGAGCAGTTCTTC. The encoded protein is CASSLRGNWDRDNEQFF.